This T cell receptor (beta chain) came from a study of blood T cell repertoires in COVID-19. Study-wide context: Collection of acute and convalescent COVID-19 samples took place in the United States, Italy and Spain.

TCRdb's copy holds only in-frame clones and misses some; the assay was immunoSEQ multiplex PCR. The repertoire holds 40,000 or so clones, with approximately 81% as singletons. Germline lookup yields CDR1 LGHDT and CDR2 YNNKEL (reference sequence). V was cut by 4 bases and J by 2 bases, with 11 bases left in between. This CDR3 spans 14 amino acids. This sequence originates from a human donor in a cohort sampled during active COVID-19. The specimen sequenced was peripheral blood. The chain couples TRBV3-1 (or the pseudogene TRBV3-2) to TRBJ2-5; D perhaps matches TRBD2 (5 bases). For the CDR3, the DNA is TGTGCCAGCAGCCTTATAGCGCAACAAGAGACCCAGTACTTC. The encoded protein is CASSLIAQQETQYF.